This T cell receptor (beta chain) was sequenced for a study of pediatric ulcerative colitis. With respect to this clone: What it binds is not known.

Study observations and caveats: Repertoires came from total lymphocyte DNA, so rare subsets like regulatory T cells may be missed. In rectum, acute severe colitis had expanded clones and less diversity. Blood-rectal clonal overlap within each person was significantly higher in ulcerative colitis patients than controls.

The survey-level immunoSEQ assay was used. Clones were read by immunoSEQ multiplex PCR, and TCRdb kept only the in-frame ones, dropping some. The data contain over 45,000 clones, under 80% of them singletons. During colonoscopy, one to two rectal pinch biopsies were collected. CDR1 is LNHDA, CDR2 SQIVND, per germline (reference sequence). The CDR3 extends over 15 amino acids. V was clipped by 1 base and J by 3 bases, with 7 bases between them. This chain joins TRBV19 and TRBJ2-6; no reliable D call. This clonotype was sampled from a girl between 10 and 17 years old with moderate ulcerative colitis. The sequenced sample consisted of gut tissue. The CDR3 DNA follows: TGTGCCAGTAGTATAGTTGGGTTTGGGGCCAACGTCCTGACTTTC. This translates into CASSIVGFGANVLTF.